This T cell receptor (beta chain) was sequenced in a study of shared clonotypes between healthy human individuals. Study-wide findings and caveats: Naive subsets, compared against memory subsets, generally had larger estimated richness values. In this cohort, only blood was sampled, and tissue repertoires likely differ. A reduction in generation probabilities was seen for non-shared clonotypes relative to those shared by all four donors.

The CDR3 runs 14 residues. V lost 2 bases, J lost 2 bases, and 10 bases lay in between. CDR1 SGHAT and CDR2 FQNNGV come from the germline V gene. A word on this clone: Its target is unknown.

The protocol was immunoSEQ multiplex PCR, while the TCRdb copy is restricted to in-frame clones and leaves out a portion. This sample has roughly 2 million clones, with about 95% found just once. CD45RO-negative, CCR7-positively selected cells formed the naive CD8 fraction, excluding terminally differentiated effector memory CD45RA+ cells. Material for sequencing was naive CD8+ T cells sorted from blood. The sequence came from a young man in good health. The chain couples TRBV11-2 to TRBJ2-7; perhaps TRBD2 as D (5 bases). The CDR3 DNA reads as TGTGCCAGCAGCTTAAAAGCGGTAGCCTACGAGCAGTACTTC. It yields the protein CASSLKAVAYEQYF.